Sequencing of this T cell receptor (beta chain) was carried out in a study of STAT5B mutations in CD4+ large granular lymphocyte leukemia. This clone showed up just once. The table came from immunoSEQ multiplex PCR; TCRdb's copy has only in-frame clones and leaves some out. The data hold about 9,600 clones, with about 79% observed a single time. CDR1 and CDR2 from the germline V gene are SSHAT and FNYEAQ (reference sequence). V lost 1 base and J 7 bases, leaving 4 bases between the germline ends. The CDR3 runs 12 residues. Padova, Helsinki and Shinshu hematology units supplied the CD4+ T-LGLL patients.

This TCR was recovered from a man aged 55 to 70 with CD4+ T-cell large granular lymphocyte leukemia. The chain uses TRBV7-7 and TRBJ2-2; D call uncertain. The specimen was PBMCs. The CDR3 sequence is CASSLVYGELFF. CDR3 coding DNA: TGTGCCAGCAGCTTAGTCTACGGGGAGCTGTTTTTT. The full variable domain, in which reference TRBV7-7 and TRBJ2-2 provide the parts outside the CDR3, is GAGVSQSPRYKVTKRGQDVTLRCDPISSHATLYWYQQALGQGPEFLTYFNYEAQPDKSGLPSDRFSAERPEGSISTLTIQRTEQRDSAMYRCASSLVYGELFFGEGSRLTVL.